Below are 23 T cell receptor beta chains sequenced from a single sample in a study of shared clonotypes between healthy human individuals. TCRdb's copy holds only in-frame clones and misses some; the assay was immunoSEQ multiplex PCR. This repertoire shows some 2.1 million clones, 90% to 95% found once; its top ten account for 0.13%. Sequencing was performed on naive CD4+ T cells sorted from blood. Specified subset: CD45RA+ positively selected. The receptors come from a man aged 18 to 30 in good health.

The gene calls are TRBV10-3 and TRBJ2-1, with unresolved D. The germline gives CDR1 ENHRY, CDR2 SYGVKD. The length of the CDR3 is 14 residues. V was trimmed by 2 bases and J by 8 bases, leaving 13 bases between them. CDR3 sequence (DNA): TGTGCCATCAGTGAGCCCCTATCTCCCGATGAGCAGTTCTTC. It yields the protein CAISEPLSPDEQFF.

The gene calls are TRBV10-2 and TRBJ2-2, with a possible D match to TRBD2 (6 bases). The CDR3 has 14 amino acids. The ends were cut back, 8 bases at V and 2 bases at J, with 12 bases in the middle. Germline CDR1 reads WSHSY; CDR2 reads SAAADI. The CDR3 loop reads CASRGLLNTGELFF. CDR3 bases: TGCGCCAGCCGGGGACTGCTCAACACCGGGGAGCTGTTTTTT.

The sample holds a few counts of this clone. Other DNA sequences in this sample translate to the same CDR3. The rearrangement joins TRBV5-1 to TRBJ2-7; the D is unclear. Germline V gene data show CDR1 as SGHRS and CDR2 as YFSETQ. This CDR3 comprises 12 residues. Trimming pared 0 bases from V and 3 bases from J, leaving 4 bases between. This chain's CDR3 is CASSLGGYEQYF. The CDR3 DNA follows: TGCGCCAGCAGCTTGGGGGGCTACGAGCAGTACTTC.

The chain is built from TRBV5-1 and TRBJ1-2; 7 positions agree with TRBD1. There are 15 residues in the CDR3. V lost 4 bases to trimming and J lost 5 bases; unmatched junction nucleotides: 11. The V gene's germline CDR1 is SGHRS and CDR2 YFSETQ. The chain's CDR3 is CASSDKMTGSYGYTF. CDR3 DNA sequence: TGCGCCAGCAGCGATAAAATGACAGGGAGTTATGGCTACACCTTC.

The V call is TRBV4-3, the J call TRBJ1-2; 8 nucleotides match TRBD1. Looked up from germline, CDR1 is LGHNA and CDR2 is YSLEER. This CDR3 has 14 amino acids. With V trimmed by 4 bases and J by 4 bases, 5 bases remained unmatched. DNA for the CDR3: TGCGCCAGCAGCCCATCCAGGGGGCTCTATGGCTACACCTTC. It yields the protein CASSPSRGLYGYTF.

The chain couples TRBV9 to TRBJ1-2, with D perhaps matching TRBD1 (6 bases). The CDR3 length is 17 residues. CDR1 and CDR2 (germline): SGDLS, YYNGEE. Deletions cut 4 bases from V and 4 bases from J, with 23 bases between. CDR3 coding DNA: TGTGCCAGCAGCCCCTCCGGGACGGGGGCCGCAAGCTATGGCTACACCTTC. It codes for CASSPSGTGAASYGYTF.

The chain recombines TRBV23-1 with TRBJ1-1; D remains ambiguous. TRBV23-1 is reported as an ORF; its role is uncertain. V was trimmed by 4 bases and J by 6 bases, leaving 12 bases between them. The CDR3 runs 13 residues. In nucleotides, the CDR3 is TGCGCCAGCAGTCCCTTGGGCGCCGCTGAAGCTTTCTTT. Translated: CASSPLGAAEAFF.

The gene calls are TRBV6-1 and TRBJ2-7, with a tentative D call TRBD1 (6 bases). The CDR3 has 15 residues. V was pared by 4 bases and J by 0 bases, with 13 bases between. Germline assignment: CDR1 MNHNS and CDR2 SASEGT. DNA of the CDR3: TGTGCCAGCAGTGGACGGACAGAGAGCTCCTACGAGCAGTACTTC. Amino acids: CASSGRTESSYEQYF.

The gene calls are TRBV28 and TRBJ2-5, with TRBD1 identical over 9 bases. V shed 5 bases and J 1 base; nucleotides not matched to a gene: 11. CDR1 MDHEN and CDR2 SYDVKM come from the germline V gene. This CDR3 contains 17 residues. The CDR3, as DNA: TGTGCCAGCAGTCCGATGCCCGGGACAGGGAGCCAAGAGACCCAGTACTTC. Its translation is CASSPMPGTGSQETQYF.

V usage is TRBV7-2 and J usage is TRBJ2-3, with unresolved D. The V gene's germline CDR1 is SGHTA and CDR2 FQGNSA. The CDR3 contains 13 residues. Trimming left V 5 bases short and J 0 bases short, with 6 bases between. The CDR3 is CASSAHSTDTQYF. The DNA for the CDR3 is TGTGCCAGCAGCGCCCACAGCACAGATACGCAGTATTTT.

CDR3 nucleotide sequence: TGTGCTAGTGGTTTGGTTGATCGTAACTATGGCTACACCTTC. It translates to CASGLVDRNYGYTF. This sequence joins TRBV12-5 and TRBJ1-2; D is unresolved. The V end was cut by 0 bases, the J end by 1 base, with 6 bases between. This CDR3 contains 14 residues. CDR1 is LGHNT and CDR2 is FRNRAP in the germline V gene.

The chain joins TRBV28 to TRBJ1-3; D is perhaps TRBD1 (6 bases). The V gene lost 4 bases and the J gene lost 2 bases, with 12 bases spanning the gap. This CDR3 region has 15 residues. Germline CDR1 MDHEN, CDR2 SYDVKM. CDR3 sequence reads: CASSSGDTTGNTIYF. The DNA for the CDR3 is TGTGCCAGCAGTTCAGGGGACACAACTGGAAACACCATATATTTT.

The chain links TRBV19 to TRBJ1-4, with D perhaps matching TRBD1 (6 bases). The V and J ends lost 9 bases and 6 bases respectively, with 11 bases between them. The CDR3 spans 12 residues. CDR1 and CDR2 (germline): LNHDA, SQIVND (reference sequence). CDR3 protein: CASDRRDEKLFF. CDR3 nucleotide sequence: TGTGCCAGCGACAGGCGGGATGAAAAACTGTTTTTT.

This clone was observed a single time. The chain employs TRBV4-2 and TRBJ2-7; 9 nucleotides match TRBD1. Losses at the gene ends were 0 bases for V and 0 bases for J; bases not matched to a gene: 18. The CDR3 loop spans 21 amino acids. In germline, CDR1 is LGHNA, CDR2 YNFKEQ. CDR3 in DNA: TGTGCCAGCAGCCAAGATCGGGAGGAGACAGGGGGGCATCCAGACTCCTACGAGCAGTACTTC. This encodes CASSQDREETGGHPDSYEQYF.

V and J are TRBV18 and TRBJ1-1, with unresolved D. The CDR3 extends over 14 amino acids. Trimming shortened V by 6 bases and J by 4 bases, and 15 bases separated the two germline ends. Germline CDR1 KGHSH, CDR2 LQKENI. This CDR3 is CASSPRSEGTEAFF. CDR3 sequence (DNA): TGTGCCAGCTCGCCCCGGTCGGAGGGCACTGAAGCTTTCTTT.

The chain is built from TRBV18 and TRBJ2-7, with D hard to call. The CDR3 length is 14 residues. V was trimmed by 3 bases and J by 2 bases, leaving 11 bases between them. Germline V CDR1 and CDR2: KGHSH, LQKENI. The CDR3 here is CASSPGSSPYEQYF. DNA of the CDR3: TGTGCCAGCTCACCGGGCTCGTCACCCTACGAGCAGTACTTC.

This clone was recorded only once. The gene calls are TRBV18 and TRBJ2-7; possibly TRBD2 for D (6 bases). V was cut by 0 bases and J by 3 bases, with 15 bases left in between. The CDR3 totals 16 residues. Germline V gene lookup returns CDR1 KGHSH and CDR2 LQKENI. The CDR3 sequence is CASSPPDGGGRYEQYF. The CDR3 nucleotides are TGTGCCAGCTCACCACCGGATGGGGGAGGTCGCTACGAGCAGTACTTC.

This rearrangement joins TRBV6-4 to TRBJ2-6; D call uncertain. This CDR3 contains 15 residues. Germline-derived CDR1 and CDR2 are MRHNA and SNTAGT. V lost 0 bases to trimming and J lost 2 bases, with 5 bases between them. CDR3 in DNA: TGTGCCAGCAGTGACTCGACGACTGGGGCCAACGTCCTGACTTTC. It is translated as CASSDSTTGANVLTF.

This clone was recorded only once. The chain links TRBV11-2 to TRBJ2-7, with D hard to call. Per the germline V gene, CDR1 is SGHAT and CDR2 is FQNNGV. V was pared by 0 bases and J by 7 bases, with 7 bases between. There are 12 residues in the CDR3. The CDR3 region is CASSLDWVEQYF. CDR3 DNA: TGTGCCAGCAGCTTAGATTGGGTTGAGCAGTACTTC.

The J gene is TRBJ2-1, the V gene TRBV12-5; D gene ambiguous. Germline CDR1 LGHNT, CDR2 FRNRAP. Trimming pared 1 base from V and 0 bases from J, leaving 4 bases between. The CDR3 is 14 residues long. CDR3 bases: TGTGCTAGTGGTTTGGACAACTCCTACAATGAGCAGTTCTTC. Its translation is CASGLDNSYNEQFF.

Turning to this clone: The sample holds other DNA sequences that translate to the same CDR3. The CDR3 is CSVVGPLNTGELFF. Here the CDR3 DNA reads TGCAGCGTTGTTGGGCCTTTGAACACCGGGGAGCTGTTTTTT. The V call is TRBV29-1, the J call TRBJ2-2; D unclear. This CDR3 is built from 14 residues. Trimming stripped 4 bases from V and 1 base from J, with 10 bases between. CDR1 SQVTM and CDR2 ANQGSEA come from the germline V gene.

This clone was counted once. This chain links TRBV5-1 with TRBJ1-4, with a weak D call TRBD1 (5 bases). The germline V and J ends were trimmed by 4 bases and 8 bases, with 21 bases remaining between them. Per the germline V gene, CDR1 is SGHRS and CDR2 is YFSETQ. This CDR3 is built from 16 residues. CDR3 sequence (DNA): TGCGCCAGCAGCCGGGCCGAGACGAAGGGGAACGAAAAACTGTTTTTT. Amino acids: CASSRAETKGNEKLFF.

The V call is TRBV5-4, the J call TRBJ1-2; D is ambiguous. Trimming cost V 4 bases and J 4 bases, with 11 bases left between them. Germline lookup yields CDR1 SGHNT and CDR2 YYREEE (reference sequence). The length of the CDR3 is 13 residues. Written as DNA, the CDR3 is TGTGCCAGCAGCACGGTAGGACTCTATGGCTACACCTTC. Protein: CASSTVGLYGYTF.